This T cell receptor beta chain was documented in a study of blood T cell repertoires in COVID-19. At the level of the study: Sources were T cells, B-cell-depleted T cells, or PBMCs; the material itself was cDNA or gDNA.

Under the authors' procedure: The authors estimated nucleated cell counts from reference gene primer amplification. Method: immunoSEQ multiplex PCR; TCRdb's copy keeps in-frame clones and lacks some. For V, J and clone size, that table is used; D and trimming come from the DNA. The data hold about 150,000 clones, with 70% to 90% observed a single time. The V and J ends lost 5 bases and 2 bases respectively, with 13 bases between them. This CDR3 contains 15 residues. Germline CDR1 is MNHEY and CDR2 is SVGEGT. This clone was picked up a small number of times. The receptor's source is a woman between 65 and 79 years old with acute or convalescent COVID-19. The chain recombines TRBV6-2 or TRBV6-3 with TRBJ1-5, with D hard to call. The sample was peripheral blood. The CDR3: CASSRARRGNQPQHF. The CDR3 DNA is TGTGCCAGCAGTCGAGCCCGCCGTGGCAATCAGCCCCAGCATTTT.